This T cell receptor (beta chain) was captured in a study of CXCR3-negative and CXCR3-positive naive CD8 T cells (dated 2019 in TCRdb). Regarding the study in general: In total, some 130 million TRB reads were obtained, corresponding to roughly 1.5 +/- 0.3 million reads per library. Naive subsets from about 5 donors and memory cells from 3 donors were included in the TRBV-TRBJ cluster analysis. The diversity and physicochemical repertoire analyses included ten to eleven donors pooled from two independent experiments.

Sequencer: NextSeq 550. The Human TCR Profiling Kit (MiLaboratory) was used to make UMI-labeled 5' RACE TRB cDNA libraries. The full amount of extracted RNA was used for cDNA synthesis, and the full amount of resulting cDNA was used for PCR amplification. Libraries were prepared in parallel with an identical number of PCR cycles. On the authors' methods: With a minimum of two reads required per UMI, MIGEC and MiXCR pulled out about 52,000 +/- 9,100 unique UMI-labeled TRB cDNA molecules from each library. On average, each library contained 40,000 +/- 10,000 functional in-frame TRB CDR3 nucleotide clonotypes without stop codons. Diversity metrics, including normalized Shannon-Wiener and Chao1, were computed in VDJtools after downsampling to 5000 UMI-labeled TRB molecules per sample. Clonotype-size-weighted physicochemical properties of the central five CDR3 residues (interaction energy, strength, volume and Kidera factor 4) were computed in VDJtools. After the reads were reprocessed by TCRdb, one entry was made per CDR3 protein sequence, with no DNA. TCRdb assigned the V and J calls; the authors' analysis was not used. The sample's table covers 43,000 or so distinct CDR3 sequences. In total, the top ten clones hold roughly 1.5% of the sample.

A remark on this clonotype: Its antigen remains unidentified.

Points the paper makes about the study in general: Because surface CD5, which is linked to self-reactivity in mice, was comparable between the naive subsets, TCR interaction strength was also inferred from TRB CDR3 physicochemical properties. Because CXCR3 expression was partially decreased after cryopreservation, freshly isolated PBMCs were used for most assays. Repertoire diversity was comparably high in both naive subsets but much lower in memory CD8+ T cells. Compared with CXCR3-negative naive cells, CXCR3-positive naive cells had TRB CDR3s with higher hydrophobicity (lower Kidera factor 4), lower energy, and higher strength and volume indices. Naive CXCR3-negative and CXCR3-positive cells from the same donor showed similar TRBV-TRBJ usage, whereas memory cells showed distinct patterns.

For each CD8+ T cell subset, flow sorting was done in triplicate, and some 300,000 cells per subset went directly into RLT lysis buffer. To exclude memory contaminants, naive CD8+ T cells were stringently defined as CD45RO-CCR7+CD27+CD95-. Using standard density gradient centrifugation, peripheral blood mononuclear cells were isolated from buffy coats. Naive CXCR3-negative and CXCR3-positive CD8+ T cells were flow-sorted using a FACSAria III. Total RNA was extracted from sorted cells using an RNeasy Mini Kit. Including cysteine and phenylalanine, the CDR3 has 14 amino acids. The DNA sequence is not available. CDR1 is given as MDHEN and CDR2 as SYDVKM, both from the germline V gene.

The receptor chain draws on TRBV28 and TRBJ2-1; the TRBD2 assignment by TCRdb is unverifiable without DNA. The sample was naive CXCR3- CD8+ T cells from blood. The cell subset or site label of this sample denotes: CD45RO-CCR7+CD27+CD95- naive CD8+ T cells lacking CXCR3 (TNR3-). The clonotype comes from a human donor in good health. Some clones in this sample may be carry-over from other donors' samples. The CDR3 region reads CASSFLGDSSEQFF.